These T cell receptor beta chains were read from a single sample in a study of cytomegalovirus exposure and HLA in healthy donors. Sequenced by immunoSEQ multiplex PCR; TCRdb stores in-frame clones only, minus some. The sample yields 160,000 or so clones, approximately 80% seen once. The sequencing sample was made of PBMCs. The receptors derive from a woman aged 18 to 35 in good health and CMV-seronegative. Both conserved end residues are part of each CDR3. Each record gives: CDR3 DNA, CDR3 protein, D gene, J gene, V gene, clone size. D genes are given only for firm matches. The size field is filled for only some rows; it gives once, few, many or a size class.

TGTGCCAATAGTATAGGACAGGGAACGTATGGCTACACCTTC,CANSIGQGTYGYTF,TRBD1,TRBJ1-2,TRBV19,NA
TGTGCCAGCAGTTACACTCCAGGGATGAACACTGAAGCTTTCTTT,CASSYTPGMNTEAFF,NA,TRBJ1-1,TRBV6-5,NA
TGTGCCAGCAGTGAACAGGCCTCTAATCAGCCCCAGCATTTT,CASSEQASNQPQHF,NA,TRBJ1-5,TRBV6-1,NA
TGCGCCAGCAGCTTGGTAGTGGGGCCGGACACTGAAGCTTTCTTT,CASSLVVGPDTEAFF,NA,TRBJ1-1,TRBV5-1,NA
TGTGCCAGCAGGACCCAGGTGGGAGAGACCCAGTACTTC,CASRTQVGETQYF,NA,TRBJ2-5,TRBV6-6,NA
TGTGCCAGCAGTTTACAGGGGGCTGATGAAAAACTGTTTTTT,CASSLQGADEKLFF,TRBD1,TRBJ1-4,TRBV6-1,NA
TGTGCCAGCTCACCCCTGGACAGTGAAGCTTTCTTT,CASSPLDSEAFF,NA,TRBJ1-1,TRBV18,NA
TGTGCCTGGAGTGTAGGGGGGGCCCCCGGGGATACAGATACGCAGTATTTT,CAWSVGGAPGDTDTQYF,NA,TRBJ2-3,TRBV30,NA
TGCGCCAGCAGCCCACAGGGGGCCTACGAGCAGTACTTC,CASSPQGAYEQYF,TRBD1,TRBJ2-7,TRBV5-1,NA
TGTGCCAGCAGTGAAGAAACAGGGGGGGCCTACGAGCAGTACTTC,CASSEETGGAYEQYF,NA,TRBJ2-7,TRBV6-1,NA
TGTGCCAGCAGTTTAGAGGGACAGGGGGTTGACACTGAAGCTTTCTTT,CASSLEGQGVDTEAFF,TRBD1,TRBJ1-1,TRBV27,NA
TGTGCCAGCAGTGAGGGAGGGGGAGGCTACAATGAGCAGTTCTTC,CASSEGGGGYNEQFF,NA,TRBJ2-1,TRBV2,NA
TGTGCCAGCAGAGTAGCGGGGGGGGTAGATACGCAGTATTTT,CASRVAGGVDTQYF,TRBD2,TRBJ2-3,TRBV6-1,NA
TGCGCCAGCAGCCAAGATCTCGGGAGTCGAGAGACCCAGTACTTC,CASSQDLGSRETQYF,NA,TRBJ2-5,TRBV4-1,NA
TGTGCCAGCAGCTTAGGCCAGGCAGACCTTTACGAGCAGTACTTC,CASSLGQADLYEQYF,NA,TRBJ2-7,TRBV11-2,few
TGTGCCAGCTCGCCTACAGGGGTTCGAAATCAGCCCCAGCATTTT,CASSPTGVRNQPQHF,TRBD1,TRBJ1-5,TRBV18,NA
TGTGCCAGCAGCGCGCCGGGAGAGACCCAGTACTTC,CASSAPGETQYF,NA,TRBJ2-5,TRBV9,NA
TGTGCCAGCAGTGAAGAAAAGGGGGCCGTTCCCAATCAGCCCCAGCATTTT,CASSEEKGAVPNQPQHF,TRBD1,TRBJ1-5,TRBV6-1,NA
TGTGCCAGCAGTGGTGTAACCCGGTTTAGGACAGTGGGCACAGATACGCAGTATTTT,CASSGVTRFRTVGTDTQYF,NA,TRBJ2-3,TRBV2,few
TGTGCCAGCAGTTCGCAGTCCTACGAGCAGTACTTC,CASSSQSYEQYF,NA,TRBJ2-7,TRBV27,few